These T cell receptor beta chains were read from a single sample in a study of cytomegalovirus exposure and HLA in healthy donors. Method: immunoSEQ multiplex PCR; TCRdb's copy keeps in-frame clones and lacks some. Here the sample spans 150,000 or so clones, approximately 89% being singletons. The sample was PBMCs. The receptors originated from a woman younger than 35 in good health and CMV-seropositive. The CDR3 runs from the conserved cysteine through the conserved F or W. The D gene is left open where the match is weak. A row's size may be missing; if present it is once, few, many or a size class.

CDR3 protein: CASSSGPGYEQYF; CDR3 DNA: TGTGCCAGCAGTTCGGGCCCAGGGTACGAGCAGTACTTC; D gene: -; J gene: TRBJ2-7; V gene: TRBV27; clone size: -
CDR3 protein: CASSFAVFHEQYF; CDR3 DNA: TGTGCCAGCAGTTTCGCAGTTTTCCACGAGCAGTACTTC; D gene: -; J gene: TRBJ2-7; V gene: TRBV27; clone size: -
CDR3 protein: CASSLGLTDTQYF; CDR3 DNA: TGCGCCAGCAGCCTGGGACTCACAGATACGCAGTATTTT; D gene: -; J gene: TRBJ2-3; V gene: TRBV4-3; clone size: once
CDR3 protein: CASSEGGQPQHF; CDR3 DNA: TGCGCCAGCAGTGAAGGGGGTCAGCCCCAGCATTTT; D gene: -; J gene: TRBJ1-5; V gene: TRBV10-1; clone size: -
CDR3 protein: CAWSRDRGGNQPQHF; CDR3 DNA: TGTGCCTGGAGTCGGGACAGGGGGGGCAATCAGCCCCAGCATTTT; D gene: TRBD1; J gene: TRBJ1-5; V gene: TRBV30; clone size: -
CDR3 protein: CASSYGEGTEAFF; CDR3 DNA: TGTGCCAGCAGTTACGGGGAGGGGACTGAAGCTTTCTTT; D gene: -; J gene: TRBJ1-1; V gene: TRBV6-6; clone size: -
CDR3 protein: CASSKSGLEGGGELFF; CDR3 DNA: TGTGCCAGCAGCAAGTCCGGGTTAGAAGGCGGCGGGGAGCTGTTTTTT; D gene: -; J gene: TRBJ2-2; V gene: TRBV21-1; clone size: -
CDR3 protein: CASCLAGGTQYF; CDR3 DNA: TGTGCCAGCTGCCTGGCGGGAGGTACGCAGTATTTT; D gene: TRBD2; J gene: TRBJ2-3; V gene: TRBV7-2; clone size: -
CDR3 protein: CASSLSGGIIQYF; CDR3 DNA: TGTGCCAGCAGCTTAAGCGGGGGGATTATTCAGTACTTC; D gene: TRBD2; J gene: TRBJ2-4; V gene: TRBV7-9; clone size: -
CDR3 protein: CASTRGGLLSTDTQYF; CDR3 DNA: TGTGCCAGCACCCGGGGGGGGCTGCTAAGCACAGATACGCAGTATTTT; D gene: TRBD2; J gene: TRBJ2-3; V gene: TRBV28; clone size: few
CDR3 protein: CASSFTHLRLRNQPQHF; CDR3 DNA: TGTGCCAGCAGTTTTACCCATCTCAGACTGCGCAATCAGCCCCAGCATTTT; D gene: -; J gene: TRBJ1-5; V gene: TRBV28; clone size: -
CDR3 protein: CASSIRGQGNIQYF; CDR3 DNA: TGTGCCAGTAGTATTAGAGGACAGGGAAACATTCAGTACTTC; D gene: TRBD1; J gene: TRBJ2-4; V gene: TRBV19; clone size: -
CDR3 protein: CASSQDVTGVWRAFF; CDR3 DNA: TGCGCCAGCAGCCAAGATGTGACAGGGGTTTGGCGAGCTTTCTTT; D gene: TRBD1; J gene: TRBJ1-1; V gene: TRBV4-1; clone size: -
CDR3 protein: CASSVGRLAVYNEQFF; CDR3 DNA: TGTGCCAGCAGCGTAGGTAGACTAGCGGTATACAATGAGCAGTTCTTC; D gene: TRBD2; J gene: TRBJ2-1; V gene: TRBV9; clone size: -
CDR3 protein: CASSPVGGAVVLEQYF; CDR3 DNA: TGTGCCAGCAGCCCCGTGGGGGGGGCGGTGGTGCTTGAGCAGTACTTC; D gene: -; J gene: TRBJ2-7; V gene: TRBV7-9; clone size: -
CDR3 protein: CSAGTTGSYEQYF; CDR3 DNA: TGCAGCGCTGGGACGACAGGAAGCTACGAGCAGTACTTC; D gene: -; J gene: TRBJ2-7; V gene: TRBV29-1; clone size: -
CDR3 protein: CASSLGGPPRAFF; CDR3 DNA: TGTGCCAGCAGCTTGGGGGGCCCGCCCAGGGCTTTCTTT; D gene: -; J gene: TRBJ1-1; V gene: TRBV5-6; clone size: -
CDR3 protein: CASGLGQGASNNYGYTF; CDR3 DNA: TGTGCTAGTGGTTTGGGGCAGGGGGCCTCTAATAACTATGGCTACACCTTC; D gene: TRBD1; J gene: TRBJ1-2; V gene: TRBV12-5; clone size: -
CDR3 protein: CASSPQGGVYNSPLHF; CDR3 DNA: TGTGCCAGCAGCCCGCAAGGCGGGGTTTATAATTCACCCCTCCACTTT; D gene: -; J gene: TRBJ1-6; V gene: TRBV7-2; clone size: few
CDR3 protein: CASVDGRGDSYNEQFF; CDR3 DNA: TGTGCCAGCGTAGACGGGAGAGGGGACTCCTACAATGAGCAGTTCTTC; D gene: -; J gene: TRBJ2-1; V gene: TRBV18; clone size: -
CDR3 protein: CASSYSRGQGPGEQYF; CDR3 DNA: TGTGCCAGCAGTTACTCCCGGGGACAGGGCCCCGGGGAGCAGTACTTC; D gene: TRBD1; J gene: TRBJ2-7; V gene: TRBV6-5; clone size: once
CDR3 protein: CASSVGGGENSPLHF; CDR3 DNA: TGTGCCAGCAGCGTAGGGGGAGGAGAAAATTCACCCCTCCACTTT; D gene: -; J gene: TRBJ1-6; V gene: TRBV9; clone size: -
CDR3 protein: CATSRDGVGGGEKLFF; CDR3 DNA: TGTGCCACCAGCAGAGATGGGGTTGGAGGAGGTGAAAAACTGTTTTTT; D gene: -; J gene: TRBJ1-4; V gene: TRBV15; clone size: -
CDR3 protein: CASSSRVPNYEQYF; CDR3 DNA: TGTGCCAGCAGCTCCAGGGTACCCAACTACGAGCAGTACTTC; D gene: -; J gene: TRBJ2-7; V gene: TRBV28; clone size: -
CDR3 protein: CASSPIGGPLNEKLFF; CDR3 DNA: TGTGCCAGCAGTCCCATCGGGGGGCCCCTAAATGAAAAACTGTTTTTT; D gene: -; J gene: TRBJ1-4; V gene: TRBV27; clone size: -
CDR3 protein: CASSLALTDNSPLHF; CDR3 DNA: TGCGCCAGCAGCCTAGCCTTGACAGATAATTCACCCCTCCACTTT; D gene: -; J gene: TRBJ1-6; V gene: TRBV1; clone size: -
CDR3 protein: CASRRQGTDTQYF; CDR3 DNA: TGTGCCAGTAGAAGACAGGGGACAGATACGCAGTATTTT; D gene: TRBD1; J gene: TRBJ2-3; V gene: TRBV19; clone size: -
CDR3 protein: CASSPSGTKATEAFF; CDR3 DNA: TGTGCCAGCAGTCCGTCCGGGACAAAGGCCACTGAAGCTTTCTTT; D gene: -; J gene: TRBJ1-1; V gene: TRBV6-5; clone size: -
CDR3 protein: CASSDSIGTGELFF; CDR3 DNA: TGTGCCAGCAGTGATAGCATCGGCACCGGGGAGCTGTTTTTT; D gene: -; J gene: TRBJ2-2; V gene: TRBV6-4; clone size: -
CDR3 protein: CASTPTGLGEKLFF; CDR3 DNA: TGTGCCAGCACTCCGACAGGGTTGGGAGAAAAACTGTTTTTT; D gene: TRBD1; J gene: TRBJ1-4; V gene: TRBV9; clone size: -
CDR3 protein: CAISESPSSYEQYF; CDR3 DNA: TGTGCCATCAGTGAGTCTCCCTCCTCCTACGAGCAGTACTTC; D gene: -; J gene: TRBJ2-7; V gene: TRBV10-3; clone size: -
CDR3 protein: CASSEWGGSNQPQHF; CDR3 DNA: TGTGCCAGCAGTGAATGGGGGGGTAGCAATCAGCCCCAGCATTTT; D gene: -; J gene: TRBJ1-5; V gene: TRBV6-1; clone size: -
CDR3 protein: CASSSTQGATEAFF; CDR3 DNA: TGTGCCAGCAGTAGTACCCAGGGGGCGACTGAAGCTTTCTTT; D gene: TRBD1; J gene: TRBJ1-1; V gene: TRBV6-4; clone size: -
CDR3 protein: CASSKGPLSCQRGKVEQFF; CDR3 DNA: TGTGCCAGCAGCAAAGGGCCCCTCAGTTGTCAGCGGGGGAAGGTTGAGCAGTTCTTC; D gene: -; J gene: TRBJ2-1; V gene: TRBV21-1; clone size: -
CDR3 protein: CASTPGQPYEQYF; CDR3 DNA: TGTGCCAGCACCCCCGGACAGCCCTACGAGCAGTACTTC; D gene: -; J gene: TRBJ2-7; V gene: TRBV25-1; clone size: -
CDR3 protein: CASSQQGQIYGYTF; CDR3 DNA: TGCGCCAGCAGCCAGCAGGGACAGATCTATGGCTACACCTTC; D gene: TRBD1; J gene: TRBJ1-2; V gene: TRBV4-1; clone size: -
CDR3 protein: CASSPKNGLYEQYF; CDR3 DNA: TGTGCCAGCAGCCCGAAAAATGGACTCTACGAGCAGTACTTC; D gene: -; J gene: TRBJ2-7; V gene: TRBV13; clone size: -
CDR3 protein: CASSPRKAGGFTEAFF; CDR3 DNA: TGTGCCAGCAGCCCTCGGAAAGCCGGAGGTTTCACTGAAGCTTTCTTT; D gene: -; J gene: TRBJ1-1; V gene: TRBV27; clone size: -
CDR3 protein: CASSLELNNSPLHF; CDR3 DNA: TGCGCCAGCAGCTTGGAACTGAATAATTCACCCCTCCACTTT; D gene: -; J gene: TRBJ1-6; V gene: TRBV5-1; clone size: -
CDR3 protein: CASSLRGTTEAFF; CDR3 DNA: TGCGCCAGCAGCCTGCGGGGCACCACTGAAGCTTTCTTT; D gene: -; J gene: TRBJ1-1; V gene: TRBV5-1; clone size: -
CDR3 protein: CASSAGQGLFF; CDR3 DNA: TGTGCCAGCAGCGCCGGACAGGGGCTGTTTTTT; D gene: TRBD1; J gene: TRBJ2-2; V gene: TRBV9; clone size: -
CDR3 protein: CASSYSRDHYGYTF; CDR3 DNA: TGTGCCAGCAGTTACTCGAGAGATCACTATGGCTACACCTTC; D gene: -; J gene: TRBJ1-2; V gene: TRBV6-5; clone size: few
CDR3 protein: CASSERGSTEAFF; CDR3 DNA: TGTGCCAGCAGTGAGAGAGGGAGCACTGAAGCTTTCTTT; D gene: -; J gene: TRBJ1-1; V gene: TRBV6-1; clone size: -
CDR3 protein: CASSSQGISYNEQFF; CDR3 DNA: TGTGCCAGCAGTTCACAGGGGATTTCCTACAATGAGCAGTTCTTC; D gene: TRBD1; J gene: TRBJ2-1; V gene: TRBV27; clone size: -
CDR3 protein: CASSQDLYVGGHEQYF; CDR3 DNA: TGCGCCAGCAGCCAAGACCTCTATGTCGGCGGGCACGAGCAGTACTTC; D gene: -; J gene: TRBJ2-7; V gene: TRBV4-3; clone size: -
CDR3 protein: CSVELSQGASYEQYF; CDR3 DNA: TGCAGCGTTGAATTGTCCCAGGGGGCCTCCTACGAGCAGTACTTC; D gene: TRBD1; J gene: TRBJ2-7; V gene: TRBV29-1; clone size: -
CDR3 protein: CAISESGADTQYF; CDR3 DNA: TGTGCCATCAGTGAATCAGGGGCGGATACGCAGTATTTT; D gene: -; J gene: TRBJ2-3; V gene: TRBV10-3; clone size: -
CDR3 protein: CASSQETAAASWYQETQYF; CDR3 DNA: TGTGCCAGCAGCCAAGAAACGGCGGCAGCAAGCTGGTACCAAGAGACCCAGTACTTC; D gene: -; J gene: TRBJ2-5; V gene: TRBV14; clone size: -
CDR3 protein: CASSRTPTVSYEQYF; CDR3 DNA: TGTGCCAGCAGTCGCACTCCGACAGTATCCTACGAGCAGTACTTC; D gene: -; J gene: TRBJ2-7; V gene: TRBV7-6; clone size: -
CDR3 protein: CASSSPTSGGYEQYF; CDR3 DNA: TGTGCCAGCAGCTCACCGACTAGCGGGGGCTACGAGCAGTACTTC; D gene: TRBD2; J gene: TRBJ2-7; V gene: TRBV7-6; clone size: once
CDR3 protein: CASTKLDSNSPLHF; CDR3 DNA: TGTGCCAGCACCAAATTGGACAGTAATTCACCCCTCCACTTT; D gene: -; J gene: TRBJ1-6; V gene: TRBV6-1; clone size: -
CDR3 protein: CASSFDSSSYEQYF; CDR3 DNA: TGTGCCAGCAGCTTCGACAGCTCTAGCTACGAGCAGTACTTC; D gene: -; J gene: TRBJ2-7; V gene: TRBV11-3; clone size: -
CDR3 protein: CASSQVGSGNTIYF; CDR3 DNA: TGCGCCAGCAGCCAAGTCGGGTCGGGAAACACCATATATTTT; D gene: -; J gene: TRBJ1-3; V gene: TRBV4-1; clone size: -
CDR3 protein: CASSSPGYRTDSPLHF; CDR3 DNA: TGTGCCAGCAGCTCCCCAGGGTATAGGACGGATTCACCCCTCCACTTT; D gene: -; J gene: TRBJ1-6; V gene: TRBV9; clone size: -
CDR3 protein: CASSLELAGASPYEQYF; CDR3 DNA: TGTGCCAGCAGCTTAGAACTAGCGGGGGCCTCTCCCTACGAGCAGTACTTC; D gene: TRBD2; J gene: TRBJ2-7; V gene: TRBV5-5; clone size: -